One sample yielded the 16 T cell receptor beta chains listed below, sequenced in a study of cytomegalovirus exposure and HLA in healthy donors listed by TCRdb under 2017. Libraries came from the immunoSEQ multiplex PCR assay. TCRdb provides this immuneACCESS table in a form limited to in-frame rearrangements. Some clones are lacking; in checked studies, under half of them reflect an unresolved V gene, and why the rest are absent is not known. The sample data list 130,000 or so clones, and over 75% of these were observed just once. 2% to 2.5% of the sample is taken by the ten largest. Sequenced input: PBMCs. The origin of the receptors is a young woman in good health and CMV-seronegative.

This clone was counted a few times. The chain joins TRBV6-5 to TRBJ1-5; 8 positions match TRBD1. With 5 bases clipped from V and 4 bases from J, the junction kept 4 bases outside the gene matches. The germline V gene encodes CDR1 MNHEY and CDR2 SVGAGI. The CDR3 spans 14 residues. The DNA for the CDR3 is TGTGCCAGCAGTGGGACAGGACGGAATCAGCCCCAGCATTTT. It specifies CASSGTGRNQPQHF.

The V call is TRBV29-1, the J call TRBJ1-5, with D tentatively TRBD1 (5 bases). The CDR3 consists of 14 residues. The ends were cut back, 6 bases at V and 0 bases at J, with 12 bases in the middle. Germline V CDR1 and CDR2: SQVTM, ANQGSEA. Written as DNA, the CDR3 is TGCAGCGTCGCCTTCGACAGTAGCAATCAGCCCCAGCATTTT. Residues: CSVAFDSSNQPQHF. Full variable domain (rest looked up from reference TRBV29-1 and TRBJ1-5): SAVISQKPSRDICQRGTSLTIQCQVDSQVTMMFWYRQQPGQSLTLIATANQGSEATYESGFVIDKFPISRPNLTFSTLTVSNMSPEDSSIYLCSVAFDSSNQPQHFGDGTRLSIL.

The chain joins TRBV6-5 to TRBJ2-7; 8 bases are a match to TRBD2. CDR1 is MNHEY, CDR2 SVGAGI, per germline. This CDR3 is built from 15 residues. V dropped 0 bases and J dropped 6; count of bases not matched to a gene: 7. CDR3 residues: CASSYSAGGSSEQYF. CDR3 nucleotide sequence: TGTGCCAGCAGTTACTCGGCGGGGGGCAGTTCCGAGCAGTACTTC.

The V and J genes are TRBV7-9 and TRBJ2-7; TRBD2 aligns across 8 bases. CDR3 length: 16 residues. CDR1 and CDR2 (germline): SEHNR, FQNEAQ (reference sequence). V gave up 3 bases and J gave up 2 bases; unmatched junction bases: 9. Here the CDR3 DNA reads TGTGCCAGCAGCTTGGGCGGGGGGCTACCTACCTACGAGCAGTACTTC. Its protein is CASSLGGGLPTYEQYF.

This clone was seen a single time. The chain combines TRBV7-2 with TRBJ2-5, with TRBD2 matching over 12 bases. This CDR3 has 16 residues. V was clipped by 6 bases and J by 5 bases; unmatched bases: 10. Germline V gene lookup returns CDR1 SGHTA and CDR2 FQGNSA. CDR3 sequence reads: CASRRTSGTPWETQYF. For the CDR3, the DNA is TGTGCCAGCAGACGGACTAGCGGGACGCCCTGGGAGACCCAGTACTTC.

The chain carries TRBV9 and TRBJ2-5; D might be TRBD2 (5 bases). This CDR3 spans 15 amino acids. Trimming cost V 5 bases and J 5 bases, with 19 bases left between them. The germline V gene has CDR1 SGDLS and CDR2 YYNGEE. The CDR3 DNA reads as TGTGCCAGCAGTCCCGGTTACCGGGGATGGGAGACCCAGTACTTC. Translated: CASSPGYRGWETQYF.

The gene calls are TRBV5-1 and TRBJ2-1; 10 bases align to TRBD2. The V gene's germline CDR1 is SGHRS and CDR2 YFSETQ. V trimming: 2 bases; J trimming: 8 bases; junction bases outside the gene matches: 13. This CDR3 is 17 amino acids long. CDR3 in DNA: TGCGCCAGCAGCTTAATAGCGGGGGGCTCCCTGAGTTATGAGCAGTTCTTC. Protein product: CASSLIAGGSLSYEQFF.

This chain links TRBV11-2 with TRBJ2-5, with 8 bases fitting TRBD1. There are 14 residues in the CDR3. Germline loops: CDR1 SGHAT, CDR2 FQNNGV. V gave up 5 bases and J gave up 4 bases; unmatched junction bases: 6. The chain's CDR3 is CASSPRTGTETQYF. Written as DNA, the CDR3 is TGTGCCAGCAGCCCCCGGACAGGGACAGAGACCCAGTACTTC.

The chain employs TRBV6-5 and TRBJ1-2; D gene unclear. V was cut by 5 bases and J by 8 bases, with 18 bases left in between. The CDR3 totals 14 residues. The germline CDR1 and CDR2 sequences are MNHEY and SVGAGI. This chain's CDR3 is CASSEDMGGSGYTF. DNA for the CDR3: TGTGCCAGCAGTGAAGACATGGGAGGGAGCGGCTACACCTTC.

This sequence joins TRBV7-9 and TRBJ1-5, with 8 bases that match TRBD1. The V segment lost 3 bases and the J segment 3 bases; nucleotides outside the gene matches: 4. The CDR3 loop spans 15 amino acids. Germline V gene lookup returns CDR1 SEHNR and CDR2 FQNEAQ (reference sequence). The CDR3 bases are TGTGCCAGCAGCTTCGGGACAGGCTTCAATCAGCCCCAGCATTTT. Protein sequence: CASSFGTGFNQPQHF.

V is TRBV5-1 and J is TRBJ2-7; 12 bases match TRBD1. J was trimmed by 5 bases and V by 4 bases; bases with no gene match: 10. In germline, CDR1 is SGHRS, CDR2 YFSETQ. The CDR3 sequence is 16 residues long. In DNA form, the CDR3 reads TGCGCCAGCAGCCCCCGGGGGGGACAGGGGGCTAACGAGCAGTACTTC. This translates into CASSPRGGQGANEQYF.

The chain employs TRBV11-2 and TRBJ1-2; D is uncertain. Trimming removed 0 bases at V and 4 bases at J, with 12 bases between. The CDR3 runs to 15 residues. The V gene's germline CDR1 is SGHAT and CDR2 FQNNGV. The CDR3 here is CASSLDLEGGYGYTF. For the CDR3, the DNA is TGTGCCAGCAGCTTAGATCTAGAGGGAGGCTATGGCTACACCTTC.

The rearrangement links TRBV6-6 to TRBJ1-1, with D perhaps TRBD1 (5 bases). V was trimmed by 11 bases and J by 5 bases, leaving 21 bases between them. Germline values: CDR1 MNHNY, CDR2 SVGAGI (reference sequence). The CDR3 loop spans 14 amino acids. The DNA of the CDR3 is TGTGCCGGCCCCCGGGACTCGGCGGGGACTGAAGCTTTCTTT. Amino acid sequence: CAGPRDSAGTEAFF.

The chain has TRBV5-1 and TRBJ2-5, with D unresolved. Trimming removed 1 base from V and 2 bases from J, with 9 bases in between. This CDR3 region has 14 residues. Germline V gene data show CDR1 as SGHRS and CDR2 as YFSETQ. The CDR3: CASSLSSGQETQYF. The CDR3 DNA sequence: TGCGCCAGCAGCTTGTCTAGTGGGCAAGAGACCCAGTACTTC.

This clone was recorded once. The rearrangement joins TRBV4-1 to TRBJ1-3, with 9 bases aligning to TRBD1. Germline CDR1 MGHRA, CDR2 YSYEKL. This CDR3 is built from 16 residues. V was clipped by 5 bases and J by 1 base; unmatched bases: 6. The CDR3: CASSSPGTGSGNTIYF. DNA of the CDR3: TGCGCCAGCAGCTCTCCCGGGACAGGGTCTGGAAACACCATATATTTT.

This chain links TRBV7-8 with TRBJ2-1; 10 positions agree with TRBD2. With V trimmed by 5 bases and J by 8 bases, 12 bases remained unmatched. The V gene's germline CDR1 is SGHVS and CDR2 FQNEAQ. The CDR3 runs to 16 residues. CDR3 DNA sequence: TGTGCCAGCAGCCTTAGCGGGGGGTCCATTTTGTATGAGCAGTTCTTC. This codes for CASSLSGGSILYEQFF.